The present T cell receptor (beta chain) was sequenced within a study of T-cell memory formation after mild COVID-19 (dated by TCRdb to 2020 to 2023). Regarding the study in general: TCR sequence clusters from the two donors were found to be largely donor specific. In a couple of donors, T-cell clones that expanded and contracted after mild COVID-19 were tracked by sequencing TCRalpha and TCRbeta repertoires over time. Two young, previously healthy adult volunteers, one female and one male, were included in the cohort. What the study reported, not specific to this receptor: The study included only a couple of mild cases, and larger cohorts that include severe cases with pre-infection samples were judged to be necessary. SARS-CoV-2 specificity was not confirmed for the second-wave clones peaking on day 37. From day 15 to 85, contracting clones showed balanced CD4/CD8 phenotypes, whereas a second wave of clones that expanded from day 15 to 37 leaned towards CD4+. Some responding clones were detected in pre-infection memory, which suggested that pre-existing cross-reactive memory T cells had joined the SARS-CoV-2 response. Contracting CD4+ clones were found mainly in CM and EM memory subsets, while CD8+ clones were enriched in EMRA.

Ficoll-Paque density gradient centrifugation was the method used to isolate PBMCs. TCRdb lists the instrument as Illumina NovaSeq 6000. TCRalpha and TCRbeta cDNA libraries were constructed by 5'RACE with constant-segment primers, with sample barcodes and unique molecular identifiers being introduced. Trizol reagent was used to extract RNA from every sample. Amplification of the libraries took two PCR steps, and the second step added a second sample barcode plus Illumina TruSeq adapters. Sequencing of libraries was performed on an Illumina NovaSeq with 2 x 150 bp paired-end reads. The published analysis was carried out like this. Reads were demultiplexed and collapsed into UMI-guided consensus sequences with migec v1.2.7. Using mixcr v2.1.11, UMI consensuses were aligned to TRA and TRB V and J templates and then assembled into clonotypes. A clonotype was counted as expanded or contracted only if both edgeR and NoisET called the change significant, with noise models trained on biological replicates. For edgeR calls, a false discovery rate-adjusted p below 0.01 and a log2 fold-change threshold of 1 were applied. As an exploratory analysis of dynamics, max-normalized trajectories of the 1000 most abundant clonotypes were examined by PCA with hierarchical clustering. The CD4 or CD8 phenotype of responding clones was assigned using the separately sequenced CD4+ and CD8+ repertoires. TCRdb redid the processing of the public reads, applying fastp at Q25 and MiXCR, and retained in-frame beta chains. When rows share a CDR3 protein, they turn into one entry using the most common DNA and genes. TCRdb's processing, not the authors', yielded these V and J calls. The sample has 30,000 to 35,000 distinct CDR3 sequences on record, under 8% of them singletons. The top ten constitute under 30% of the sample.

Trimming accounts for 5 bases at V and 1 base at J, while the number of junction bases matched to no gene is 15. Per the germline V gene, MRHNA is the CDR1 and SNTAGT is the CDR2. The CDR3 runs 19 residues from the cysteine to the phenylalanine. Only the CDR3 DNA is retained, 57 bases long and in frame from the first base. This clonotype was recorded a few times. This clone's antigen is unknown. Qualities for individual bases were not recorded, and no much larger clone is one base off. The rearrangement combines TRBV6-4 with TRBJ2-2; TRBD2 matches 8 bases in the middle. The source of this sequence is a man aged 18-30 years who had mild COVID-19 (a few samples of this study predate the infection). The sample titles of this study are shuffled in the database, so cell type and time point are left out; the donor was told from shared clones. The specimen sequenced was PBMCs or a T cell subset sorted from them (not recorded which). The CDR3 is CASSPQWFAGGENTGELFF. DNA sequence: TGTGCCAGCAGTCCCCAATGGTTTGCGGGGGGCGAGAACACCGGGGAGCTGTTTTTT.